Presented here are 5 T cell receptor beta chains from one specimen sequenced in a study of cytomegalovirus exposure and HLA in healthy donors. This PCR relied on a set of 60 Vbeta primers and 13 Jbeta primers. Measured with immunoSEQ multiplex PCR; TCRdb has only the in-frame clones, and not every one. This table has roughly 190,000 clones, around 77% appearing once. Sequenced input: PBMCs. The receptors come from a female donor in good health and CMV-seronegative.

The V call is TRBV6-5, the J call TRBJ2-1; 12 bases are shared with TRBD2. The V gene's germline CDR1 is MNHEY and CDR2 SVGAGI. V lost 6 bases to trimming and J lost 5 bases; unmatched junction nucleotides: 5. The CDR3 is made up of 15 amino acids. CDR3 sequence: CASRAGLAGHNEQFF. The CDR3 nucleotides read TGTGCCAGCAGAGCAGGACTAGCGGGACACAATGAGCAGTTCTTC.

The chain carries TRBV28 and TRBJ1-2, with 8 bases fitting TRBD1. J was trimmed by 4 bases and V by 5 bases; bases with no gene match: 6. CDR1 and CDR2 from the germline V gene are MDHEN and SYDVKM. The CDR3 runs 14 residues. CDR3 DNA sequence: TGTGCCAGCAGTCCCCCGGACAGGGTCTATGGCTACACCTTC. Its translation: CASSPPDRVYGYTF.

The chain employs TRBV30 and TRBJ1-2, with a tentative D call TRBD1 (6 bases). Between the trimmed V and J ends, which lost 0 bases and 7 bases, there was a span of 15 bases. CDR3 size: 14 residues. Germline assignment: CDR1 GTSNPN and CDR2 SVGIG (reference sequence). The chain's CDR3 is CAWSVPGASGGYTF. CDR3 nucleotide sequence: TGTGCCTGGAGTGTACCAGGGGCAAGTGGTGGCTACACCTTC.

V usage is TRBV6-5 and J usage is TRBJ2-7; TRBD2 agrees at 9 bases. Trimming took 4 bases from V and 2 from J; bases not matched to a gene: 3. The CDR3 length is 14 residues. Germline loops: CDR1 MNHEY, CDR2 SVGAGI. This chain's CDR3 is CASSFSGGPYEQYF. CDR3 DNA sequence: TGTGCCAGCAGTTTTAGCGGGGGCCCCTACGAGCAGTACTTC.

J is TRBJ1-1 and V is TRBV11-1; D ambiguous. The germline V gene encodes CDR1 SGHAT and CDR2 FQDESV (reference sequence). CDR3 length: 15 amino acids. V lost 5 bases, J lost 1 base, and 14 bases lay in between. The CDR3: CASSPSGLANTEAFF. DNA for the CDR3: TGTGCCAGCAGCCCCAGCGGGCTGGCGAACACTGAAGCTTTCTTT.